This T cell receptor beta chain was observed in a study of CD8+CD57+ T cells in acquired aplastic anemia. Study in general: The DNA of sorted CD4+ and CD8+ cells averaged 3.2 ug.

Trimming removed 2 bases from V and 5 bases from J, with 20 bases in between. CDR3 length: 17 residues. CDR1 and CDR2 from the germline V gene are SGHVT and SQSDAQ. This clonotype has only one observation. CDR3 and TCR beta VDJ profiling relied on a genomic DNA template. TCRdb re-called the reads through MiXCR, storing one row per CDR3 protein. The sample lists over 150,000 distinct CDR3 sequences; around 50% were seen once. Only patients with CD8+CD57+ cell expansion on flow cytometry were chosen for sequencing. With no exception, the patients had severe acquired aplastic anemia. The chain combines TRBV7-4 with TRBJ2-3; perhaps TRBD2 as D (8 bases). The sequenced material came from sorted CD4+, CD8+, or CD8+CD57+ T cells (not recorded which) from PBMCs. The source is a human donor with aplastic anemia. CDR3 in DNA: TGTGCCAGCAGCTTAAGGACTAGCAGGGGGGTTAGAGATACGCAGTATTTT. Its translation is CASSLRTSRGVRDTQYF. Looking up the rest from reference TRBV7-4 and TRBJ2-3 gives the full variable domain: GAGVSQSPRYKVAKRGRDVALRCDSISGHVTLYWYRQTLGQGSEVLTYSQSDAQRDKSGRPSGRFSAERPERSVSTLKIQRTEQGDSAVYLCASSLRTSRGVRDTQYFGPGTRLTVL.